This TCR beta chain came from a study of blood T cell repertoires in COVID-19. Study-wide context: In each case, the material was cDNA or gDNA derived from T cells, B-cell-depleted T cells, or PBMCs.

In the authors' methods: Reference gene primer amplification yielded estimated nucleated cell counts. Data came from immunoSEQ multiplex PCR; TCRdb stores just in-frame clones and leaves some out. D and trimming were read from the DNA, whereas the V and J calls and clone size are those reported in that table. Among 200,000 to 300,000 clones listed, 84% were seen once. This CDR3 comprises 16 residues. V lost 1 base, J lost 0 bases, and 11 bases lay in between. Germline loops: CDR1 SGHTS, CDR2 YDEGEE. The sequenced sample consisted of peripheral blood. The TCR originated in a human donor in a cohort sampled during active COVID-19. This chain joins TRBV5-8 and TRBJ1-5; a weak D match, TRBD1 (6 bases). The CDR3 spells CASSLSKGHSNQPQHF. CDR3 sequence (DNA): TGTGCCAGCAGCTTGAGTAAGGGACATAGCAATCAGCCCCAGCATTTT.